The 14 T cell receptor beta chains below come from one sample, sequenced in a study of cytomegalovirus exposure and HLA in healthy donors. In the PCR, 60 Vbeta and 13 Jbeta primers were used. TCRdb's table, derived via immunoSEQ multiplex PCR, lists solely in-frame clones and lacks some. In the table there are about 190,000 clones, approximately 83% of which are singletons. The sequencing sample was made of PBMCs. These receptors came from a woman aged 50 to 60 in good health and CMV-seropositive.

This clone was counted once. Here the CDR3 reads CASSVSTGPTDTQYF. CDR3 in DNA: TGTGCCAGCAGCGTAAGTACAGGGCCTACAGATACGCAGTATTTT. This sequence joins TRBV9 and TRBJ2-3; D possibly corresponds to TRBD1 (6 bases). V shed 1 base and J shed 3 bases, with 12 bases lying between them. Germline V gene data show CDR1 as SGDLS and CDR2 as YYNGEE. The CDR3 consists of 15 residues.

This rearrangement joins TRBV5-1 to TRBJ2-5; D remains unclear. CDR3 length: 12 residues. Germline V lookup: CDR1 SGHRS, CDR2 YFSETQ. V gave up 0 bases and J gave up 7 bases, with 7 bases separating them. CDR3 residues: CASSLDSRTQYF. CDR3 DNA: TGCGCCAGCAGCTTGGATAGCCGGACCCAGTACTTC.

V usage is TRBV30 and J usage is TRBJ1-6; D is uncertain. This CDR3 has 12 amino acids. V lost 1 base, J lost 10 bases, and 8 bases lay in between. Per the germline V gene, CDR1 is GTSNPN and CDR2 is SVGIG (reference sequence). The CDR3 bases are TGTGCCTGGAGTGCTGGCACCTCACCCCTCCACTTT. Protein sequence: CAWSAGTSPLHF.

This sequence joins TRBV6-6 and TRBJ2-3; TRBD1 aligns across 7 bases. CDR3 length: 15 residues. Germline loops: CDR1 MNHNY, CDR2 SVGAGI (reference sequence). Trimming removed 5 bases from V and 2 bases from J; junction bases left unmatched: 7. This chain's CDR3 is CASSERGPVTDTQYF. CDR3 nucleotides: TGTGCCAGCAGTGAGAGGGGGCCGGTCACAGATACGCAGTATTTT.

This clone appeared a few times. V gene TRBV18 combines with J gene TRBJ1-1, with D perhaps TRBD1 (5 bases). Germline values: CDR1 KGHSH, CDR2 LQKENI. V was trimmed by 4 bases and J by 0 bases, leaving 18 bases between them. CDR3 size: 17 residues. CDR3 coding DNA: TGTGCCAGCTCACGCCTTTTGGGGCAGGACATGAACACTGAAGCTTTCTTT. Translating gives CASSRLLGQDMNTEAFF.

V and J are TRBV2 and TRBJ2-7; 8 positions agree with TRBD1. V lost 3 bases and J lost 4; bases outside the gene matches: 5. The germline CDR1 and CDR2 sequences are SNHLY and FYNNEI. This CDR3 region has 14 residues. CDR3 in DNA: TGTGCCAGCAGTGACAGGACAGGGCGGTACGAGCAGTACTTC. Its protein product is CASSDRTGRYEQYF.

The chain joins TRBV15 to TRBJ2-1, with D hard to call. V lost 2 bases, J lost 0 bases, and 11 bases lay in between. This CDR3 comprises 16 residues. CDR1 LNHNV and CDR2 YYDKDF come from the germline V gene (reference sequence). CDR3 bases: TGTGCCACCAGCAGAAGGTCACAGTTCTCCTACAATGAGCAGTTCTTC. It codes for CATSRRSQFSYNEQFF.

This rearrangement joins TRBV7-6 to TRBJ2-7; D is possibly TRBD1 (5 bases). The CDR3 consists of 11 residues. V lost 5 bases, J lost 5 bases, and 7 bases lay in between. The germline V gene encodes CDR1 SGHVS and CDR2 FNYEAQ. The CDR3 bases are TGTGCCAGCAGCGGGGCGGACGAGCAGTACTTC. Encoded protein: CASSGADEQYF.

The V and J genes are TRBV29-1 and TRBJ2-3; 11 positions agree with TRBD1. This CDR3 has 17 amino acids. After removal of 5 bases from V and 2 bases from J, the junction contained 12 bases not matched to a gene. Germline V lookup: CDR1 SQVTM, CDR2 ANQGSEA. The CDR3, as DNA: TGCAGCGTTACGGGGGACAGGGGGAGAGAGGACACAGATACGCAGTATTTT. Amino acids: CSVTGDRGREDTDTQYF.

V and J are TRBV10-2 and TRBJ1-1; a weak D match, TRBD1 (5 bases). The CDR3 length is 13 residues. Trimming shortened V by 7 bases and J by 4 bases, and 13 bases separated the two germline ends. CDR1 and CDR2 from the germline V gene are WSHSY and SAAADI. The CDR3 region has the DNA TGCGCCAGCATCTCCAATAGGGGCACTGAAGCTTTCTTT. Translation gives CASISNRGTEAFF.

This clone was recorded once. V usage is TRBV5-1 and J usage is TRBJ2-2, with D hard to call. The length of the CDR3 is 14 residues. Germline-derived CDR1 and CDR2 are SGHRS and YFSETQ. Trimming took off 1 base at V and 1 base at J, with 5 bases between the two ends. The CDR3 DNA reads TGCGCCAGCAGCTTGACGGTGAACACCGGGGAGCTGTTTTTT. This codes for CASSLTVNTGELFF.

This clone was detected a few times. The V gene is TRBV23-1, the J gene TRBJ1-4; 10 bases are shared with TRBD1. TRBV23-1 qualifies as an ORF whose function is uncertain. After removal of 3 bases from V and 6 bases from J, the junction contained 4 bases not matched to a gene. This CDR3 region has 15 residues. The CDR3, as DNA: TGCGCCAGCAGTCATTCCGGGACAGGGGATGAAAAACTGTTTTTT. Residues: CASSHSGTGDEKLFF.

The DNA of the CDR3 is TGTGCCAGCAGCCAAGTTCTACGGGGGTCCTACGAGCAGTACTTC. The encoded protein is CASSQVLRGSYEQYF. This chain links TRBV4-2 with TRBJ2-5; D might be TRBD2 (6 bases). The tail of the sequence fits TRBJ2-7 better, so the J call may be wrong. From germline, CDR1 is LGHNA and CDR2 YNFKEQ. This CDR3 contains 15 residues.

The V and J genes are TRBV6-7 and TRBJ1-1; 12 bases fit TRBD1. TRBV6-7 is marked as an open reading frame, function uncertain. This CDR3 spans 16 amino acids. The ends lost 6 bases at V and 4 bases at J; junction bases unmatched: 9. The CDR3 DNA sequence: TGTGCCAGCAGCTACCCGGGACAGGGGGCGACCACTGAAGCTTTCTTT. Encoded protein: CASSYPGQGATTEAFF.